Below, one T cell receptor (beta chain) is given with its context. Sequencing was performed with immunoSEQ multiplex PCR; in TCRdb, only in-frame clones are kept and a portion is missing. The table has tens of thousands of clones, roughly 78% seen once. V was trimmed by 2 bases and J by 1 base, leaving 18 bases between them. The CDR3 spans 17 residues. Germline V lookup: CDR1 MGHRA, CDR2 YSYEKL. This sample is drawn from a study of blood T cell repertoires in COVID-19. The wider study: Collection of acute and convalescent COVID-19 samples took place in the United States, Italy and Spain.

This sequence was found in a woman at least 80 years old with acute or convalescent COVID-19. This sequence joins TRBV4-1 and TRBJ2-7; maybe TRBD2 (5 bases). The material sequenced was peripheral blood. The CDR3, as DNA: TGCGCCAGCAGCCAATCTCATACGGACTCGCGATCCTACGAGCAGTACTTC. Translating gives CASSQSHTDSRSYEQYF.